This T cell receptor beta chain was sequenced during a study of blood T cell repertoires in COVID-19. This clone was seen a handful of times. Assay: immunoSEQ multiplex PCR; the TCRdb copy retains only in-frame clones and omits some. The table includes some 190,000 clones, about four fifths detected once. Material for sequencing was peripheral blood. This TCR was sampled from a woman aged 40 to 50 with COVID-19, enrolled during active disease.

The CDR3 protein is CASSQIGLNTEAFF. The CDR3 bases are TGTGCCAGCAGCCAAATTGGGCTGAACACTGAAGCTTTCTTT. The rearrangement links TRBV3-1 (or the pseudogene TRBV3-2) to TRBJ1-1; D gene uncertain. Germline-derived CDR1 and CDR2 are LGHDT and YNNKEL (reference sequence). V shed 2 bases and J shed 0 bases, with 7 bases lying between them. This CDR3 is 14 amino acids long.